The rows below give T cell receptor beta chains drawn from one sample of a study of T-cell reconstitution after alpha-beta-depleted transplantation in children. TCRdb passed the PCR reads through MiXCR, listing each CDR3 protein once. The sample lists roughly 670,000 distinct CDR3 sequences, around 13% occurring once. The sequencing used PBMCs, collected before TCRalphabeta/CD19-depleted stem cell transplant. The receptor source for this set is a girl aged 2 to 9 with congenital amegakaryocytic thrombocytopenia, due to receive a stem cell transplant. CDR3s include the opening cysteine and the closing phenylalanine or tryptophan. A D gene is named only where the DNA matches it firmly. Not all rows give a size; the values are once, few, many and, for expanded clones, a class.

d_call clone_size j_call v_call cdr3_aa cdr3_nt
. many TRBJ1-1 TRBV21-1 CASSKRDKTPNTEAFF TGTGCCAGCAGCAAACGGGACAAGACTCCGAACACTGAAGCTTTCTTT
TRBD2 many TRBJ2-3 TRBV10-3 CAISGTSGSFATDTQYF TGTGCCATCAGCGGGACTAGCGGGAGCTTCGCCACAGATACGCAGTATTTT
. many TRBJ2-7 TRBV11-2 CASSATESSYEQYF TGTGCCAGCAGCGCGACGGAGAGCTCCTACGAGCAGTACTTC
TRBD2 many TRBJ2-3 TRBV12-3/TRBV12-4 CASRLAGDTQYF TGTGCCAGCAGGCTAGCGGGTGATACGCAGTATTTT
. . TRBJ1-1 TRBV10-3 CAISDSTDMNTEAFF TGTGCCATCAGTGACTCGACAGATATGAACACTGAAGCTTTCTTT
. . TRBJ2-7 TRBV19 CASSPRTSYEQYF TGTGCCAGTAGTCCCCGGACTTCCTACGAGCAGTACTTC
. few TRBJ1-1 TRBV6-4 CARTRAYTEAFF TGTGCCAGAACTCGCGCTTACACTGAAGCTTTCTTT
. . TRBJ2-2 TRBV7-2 CASSLVAAGTTGELFF TGTGCCAGCAGCTTAGTGGCCGCGGGAACCACCGGGGAGCTGTTTTTT
TRBD1 many TRBJ2-5 TRBV5-1 CASSLDGTGQETQYF TGCGCCAGCAGCTTGGACGGGACAGGGCAAGAGACCCAGTACTTC
TRBD2 . TRBJ2-2 TRBV13 CASSLDAVGTSGTGELFF TGTGCCAGCAGCTTAGATGCTGTCGGGACTAGCGGGACCGGGGAGCTGTTTTTT
. few TRBJ2-6 TRBV11-1 CASSLALAVFSGANVLTF TGTGCCAGCAGCTTAGCCTTAGCGGTGTTCTCTGGGGCCAACGTCCTGACTTTC
TRBD2 few TRBJ2-7 TRBV20-1 CSARRAGGDSYEQYF TGCAGTGCTAGACGGGCCGGGGGGGACTCCTACGAGCAGTACTTC
TRBD2 many TRBJ2-2 TRBV20-1 CSATTGLAGMNTGELFF TGCAGTGCTACCACCGGACTAGCGGGAATGAACACCGGGGAGCTGTTTTTT
. few TRBJ2-1 TRBV27 CATQRKTGLARSYNEQFF TGTGCCACCCAACGAAAAACTGGGTTGGCCCGATCCTACAATGAGCAGTTCTTC
. few TRBJ1-2 TRBV6-2/TRBV6-3 CASSSLLVRGDGYTF TGTGCCAGCAGTTCTCTTTTGGTCAGGGGCGATGGCTACACCTTC
. many TRBJ2-7 TRBV5-6 CASSLVGRGNEQYF TGTGCCAGCAGCTTGGTCGGGAGAGGCAACGAGCAGTACTTC
. few TRBJ2-4 TRBV6-2/TRBV6-3 CASRTTRVGFGYF TGTGCCAGCAGGACAACACGGGTTGGATTCGGGTACTTC
. few TRBJ1-1 TRBV6-5 CASSSTGFEAFF TGTGCCAGCAGTTCCACCGGGTTTGAAGCTTTCTTT
TRBD2 many TRBJ2-1 TRBV5-1 CASRTSPTDEQFF TGCGCCAGCAGGACTAGCCCTACCGATGAGCAGTTCTTC
TRBD2 many TRBJ2-7 TRBV20-1 CSARSSGTYEQYF TGCAGTGCCCGCAGTAGCGGGACCTACGAGCAGTACTTC
TRBD2 . TRBJ2-5 TRBV2 CASLSGGRAWETQYF TGTGCCAGCCTCTCTGGCGGGAGGGCCTGGGAGACCCAGTACTTC
TRBD1 few TRBJ1-2 TRBV30 CAWSGQGRRGYGYTF TGTGCCTGGAGTGGACAGGGAAGAAGGGGCTATGGCTACACCTTC
TRBD1 . TRBJ2-7 TRBV7-9 CASSSEQGATYEQYF TGTGCCAGCAGCTCCGAACAGGGGGCCACCTACGAGCAGTACTTC
TRBD2 many TRBJ2-3 TRBV20-1 CSARLWTSGRALADTQYF TGCAGTGCTAGACTCTGGACTAGCGGGAGGGCCTTGGCAGATACGCAGTATTTT
TRBD1 many TRBJ2-7 TRBV20-1 CSARDPGMTGREQYF TGCAGTGCTAGAGATCCGGGAATGACAGGGCGAGAGCAGTACTTC
TRBD1 . TRBJ2-7 TRBV7-8 CASSGWTGNEQYF TGTGCCAGCAGCGGGTGGACAGGCAACGAGCAGTACTTC
TRBD1 . TRBJ1-5 TRBV2 CASSRDSGGRNQPQHF TGTGCCAGCAGTCGAGATTCAGGGGGCCGGAATCAGCCCCAGCATTTT
TRBD2 . TRBJ2-3 TRBV5-1 CASREARGESSDTQYF TGCGCCAGCAGGGAGGCCCGGGGGGAATCCTCAGATACGCAGTATTTT
TRBD2 . TRBJ2-1 TRBV5-1 CASSFSKSSGRDEQFF TGCGCCAGCAGCTTCTCCAAGTCTAGCGGGAGGGATGAGCAGTTCTTC
. few TRBJ1-1 TRBV28 CASRRPPSVATEAFF TGTGCCAGCAGACGGCCCCCTTCGGTCGCCACTGAAGCTTTCTTT
TRBD1 . TRBJ1-2 TRBV12-3/TRBV12-4 CASSSGGPSYTF TGTGCCAGCAGTTCAGGGGGACCGAGCTACACCTTC
. many TRBJ1-1 TRBV6-6 CASSPSTEAFF TGTGCCAGCAGCCCTAGCACTGAAGCTTTCTTT
. many TRBJ1-1 TRBV5-5 CASSFGGRDTEAFF TGTGCCAGCAGCTTCGGGGGTAGGGACACTGAAGCTTTCTTT
. . TRBJ2-7 TRBV29-1 CSVVLGGSTRSEQYF TGCAGCGTTGTGTTGGGGGGAAGCACGCGGAGCGAGCAGTACTTC
TRBD1 many TRBJ2-3 TRBV12-3/TRBV12-4 CASSLIIWRTGENTDTQYF TGTGCCAGCAGTTTAATTATCTGGCGGACAGGGGAAAACACAGATACGCAGTATTTT
. many TRBJ2-7 TRBV20-1 CSARDGDYEQYF TGCAGTGCTAGAGATGGGGACTACGAGCAGTACTTC
. many TRBJ2-7 TRBV7-9 CASSSFGGLYEQYF TGTGCCAGCAGCTCCTTCGGGGGTCTTTACGAGCAGTACTTC
. . TRBJ2-3 TRBV5-5 CASRVLFGTDTQYF TGTGCCAGCAGGGTCCTCTTTGGCACAGATACGCAGTATTTT
TRBD2 many TRBJ2-1 TRBV7-6 CASSPTSGRGNEQFF TGTGCCAGCAGCCCGACTAGCGGTCGTGGCAATGAGCAGTTCTTC
. . TRBJ2-1 TRBV14 CASSQERGLFSGDEQFF TGTGCCAGCAGCCAAGAGCGGGGGCTTTTTAGCGGTGATGAGCAGTTCTTC
TRBD2 many TRBJ2-7 TRBV5-1 CASSLAGLAGVPYEQYF TGCGCCAGCAGCTTGGCCGGGCTAGCGGGAGTGCCCTACGAGCAGTACTTC
TRBD1 . TRBJ2-5 TRBV20-1 CCASLSTIYTSIQGSSETQYF TGCTGTGCTAGTTTGTCTACAATCTACACCTCGATACAGGGGTCCTCAGAGACCCAGTACTTC
TRBD2 many TRBJ2-1 TRBV20-1 CSAREWGTSGTPYNEQFF TGCAGTGCTAGGGAATGGGGGACTAGCGGGACCCCCTACAATGAGCAGTTCTTC
. many TRBJ2-7 TRBV6-5 CASSYGTSSYEQYF TGTGCCAGCAGTTACGGGACCTCCTCCTACGAGCAGTACTTC
. few TRBJ1-4 TRBV12-3/TRBV12-4 CASSFAQGREKLFF TGTGCCAGCAGTTTTGCCCAGGGCCGTGAAAAACTGTTTTTT
. . TRBJ2-1 TRBV7-9 CASSLGQAAYNEQFF TGTGCCAGCAGCTTAGGGCAAGCGGCCTACAATGAGCAGTTCTTC
TRBD2 few TRBJ2-1 TRBV7-6 CASSLSAGASGSNEQFF TGTGCCAGCAGCTTGTCGGCGGGGGCTAGCGGGAGCAATGAGCAGTTCTTC
. . TRBJ2-7 TRBV6-1 CAIRSVGPLGYEQYF TGTGCCATCCGGAGTGTGGGACCCCTAGGATACGAGCAGTACTTC
. many TRBJ1-1 TRBV5-1 CASSTDMGTEAFF TGCGCCAGCAGCACGGACATGGGTACTGAAGCTTTCTTT
TRBD1 . TRBJ2-2 TRBV28 CASSDRGPGELFF TGTGCCAGCAGTGACAGGGGCCCCGGGGAGCTGTTTTTT